The present T cell receptor (beta chain) was sequenced within a study of radiotherapy plus CTLA-4 blockade in lung cancer. Looking at the study overall: Patients showed objective responses in about 20% of cases and disease control in roughly 34%. General study points: Response was reportedly best predicted by early blood T cell clone dynamics, with interferon-beta. Expansion in blood of tumor-derived TCR clones was seen after radiotherapy plus ipilimumab.

Receiving focal radiation plus CTLA-4 blockade with ipilimumab were patients who had chemo-refractory metastatic non-small-cell lung cancer. This clone occurred a few times. No antigen is known for it. Sequenced by immunoSEQ multiplex PCR; TCRdb stores in-frame clones only, minus some. The table includes tens of thousands of clones, about 79% detected once. With V trimmed by 3 bases and J by 9 bases, 10 bases remained unmatched. This CDR3 is 14 amino acids long. Looked up from germline, CDR1 is SGHRS and CDR2 is YFSETQ. The chain couples TRBV5-1 to TRBJ2-3; 7 positions agree with TRBD1. The sequence was collected from a human donor with non-small cell lung cancer that progressed on radiotherapy plus ipilimumab. Sequencing used peripheral blood, obtained from a patient treated with radiotherapy plus ipilimumab. In DNA form, the CDR3 reads TGCGCCAGCAGCTCCCCGACAGGGCAGGGGACGCAGTATTTT. Protein: CASSSPTGQGTQYF.